One sample yielded the 26 T cell receptor beta chains listed below, sequenced in a study of vaccination effects on CD4 cells after COVID-19. Sequencing followed a ViraFEST assay step that expanded antigen-specific CD4+ T cells with viral peptide pools. Following 10 days of culture, CD4+ T cells were isolated. Negative nucleocapsid antibody tests before and after vaccination confirmed no previous SARS-CoV-2 infection. Here immunoSEQ multiplex PCR was the method, and the copy in TCRdb shows in-frame clones only, minus some. The sample includes just under 45,000 clones, just over 75% of them seen just once. These receptors' targets are unknown. The sample in question was CD4+ T cells from PBMCs cultured with SARS-CoV-2 spike peptides, obtained before COVID-19 vaccination. The receptor set was obtained from a human donor who received a COVID-19 vaccine.

The chain employs TRBV5-1 and TRBJ2-3; D perhaps matches TRBD2 (6 bases). This CDR3 has 16 amino acids. The germline V and J ends were trimmed by 4 bases and 2 bases, with 17 bases remaining between them. Looked up from germline, CDR1 is SGHRS and CDR2 is YFSETQ. As DNA, the CDR3 is TGCGCCAGCAGCAGTGGTGGCGGGGTTAACACAGATACGCAGTATTTT. This gives the protein CASSSGGGVNTDTQYF.

The V and J genes are TRBV9 and TRBJ2-5; D unclear. The germline gives CDR1 SGDLS, CDR2 YYNGEE. Trimming pared 0 bases from V and 1 base from J, leaving 4 bases between. The CDR3 extends over 13 amino acids. The CDR3 DNA reads as TGTGCCAGCAGCGTAGCCAGCCAAGAGACCCAGTACTTC. It encodes CASSVASQETQYF.

Only a few counts were recorded for this clone. The chain links TRBV19 to TRBJ2-1; D is possibly TRBD2 (5 bases). Germline CDR1 reads LNHDA; CDR2 reads SQIVND (reference sequence). CDR3 length: 14 residues. Trimming stripped 3 bases from V and 6 bases from J, with 12 bases between. This CDR3 is CASSIGVEVNEQFF. The CDR3 DNA reads as TGTGCCAGTAGTATCGGCGTGGAGGTCAATGAGCAGTTCTTC.

This clone was picked up one time. The chain uses TRBV9 and TRBJ1-5; D gene unclear. CDR3 length: 14 amino acids. Trimming left V 4 bases short and J 0 bases short, with 8 bases between. The germline CDR1 and CDR2 sequences are SGDLS and YYNGEE. The CDR3 reads CASSPTVSNQPQHF. The CDR3 bases are TGTGCCAGCAGCCCCACGGTTAGCAATCAGCCCCAGCATTTT.

CDR3: CSASGNSNSPLHF. Here the CDR3 DNA reads TGCAGTGCTAGTGGGAACAGTAATTCACCCCTCCACTTT. The chain couples TRBV20-1 to TRBJ1-6; D gene uncertain. Germline-derived CDR1 and CDR2 are DFQATT and SNEGSKA (reference sequence). Trimming removed 3 bases from V and 6 bases from J, with 9 bases in between. The CDR3 spans 13 residues.

The chain carries TRBV30 and TRBJ2-7; 12 nucleotides line up with TRBD2. With 2 bases clipped from V and 4 bases from J, the junction kept 3 bases outside the gene matches. Germline V gene data show CDR1 as GTSNPN and CDR2 as SVGIG (reference sequence). The CDR3 loop spans 14 amino acids. The CDR3 region has the DNA TGTGCCTGGAGTCATGGACTAGCGGGATACGAGCAGTACGTC. Translating gives CAWSHGLAGYEQYV.

V and J are TRBV4-1 and TRBJ2-5; no reliable D call. Per the germline V gene, CDR1 is MGHRA and CDR2 is YSYEKL. This CDR3 spans 13 amino acids. Trimming shortened V by 4 bases and J by 8 bases, and 14 bases separated the two germline ends. The CDR3 DNA reads as TGCGCCAGCAGCCCCCCAGACGGCAGCACCCAGTACTTC. This gives the protein CASSPPDGSTQYF.

The genes are TRBV6-5 and TRBJ2-7; TRBD1 aligns across 9 bases. V lost 6 bases, J lost 2 bases, and 5 bases stayed unmatched. This CDR3 region has 14 residues. Germline lookup yields CDR1 MNHEY and CDR2 SVGAGI. The CDR3 protein is CASRPGQGPYEQYV. CDR3 DNA: TGTGCCAGCAGACCGGGACAGGGACCCTACGAGCAGTACGTC.

This sequence joins TRBV19 and TRBJ1-2; D remains unclear. This CDR3 contains 14 residues. Germline CDR1 reads LNHDA; CDR2 reads SQIVND (reference sequence). With 3 bases removed from V and 8 bases from J, the gap between germline ends came to 16 bases. CDR3 sequence reads: CASSIIRGLWGYTF. CDR3 nucleotide sequence: TGTGCCAGTAGTATCATCCGCGGGCTCTGGGGCTACACCTTC.

The V call is TRBV18, the J call TRBJ2-4; D remains unclear. There are 14 residues in the CDR3. CDR1 and CDR2 from the germline V gene are KGHSH and LQKENI. V was cut by 6 bases and J by 3 bases, with 12 bases left in between. CDR3 protein: CASSSDLGKNIQYF. The CDR3 nucleotides read TGTGCCAGCTCGTCGGACCTCGGCAAAAACATTCAGTACTTC.

The chain is built from TRBV5-4 and TRBJ1-4; D is unresolved. The V end was cut by 4 bases, the J end by 8 bases, with 12 bases between. Germline V lookup: CDR1 SGHNT, CDR2 YYREEE (reference sequence). The CDR3 runs 13 residues. CDR3 coding DNA: TGTGCCAGCAGCGCCAGCCAGGCCGAAAAACTGTTTTTT. This translates into CASSASQAEKLFF.

This sequence joins TRBV6-5 and TRBJ1-1; D is possibly TRBD1 (6 bases). CDR3 length: 15 residues. V was shortened by 2 bases and J by 5 bases, with 15 bases between the two germline ends. Germline CDR1 MNHEY, CDR2 SVGAGI. The CDR3 protein is CASSYAFGGRTEAFF. CDR3 coding DNA: TGTGCCAGCAGTTACGCGTTCGGGGGGCGGACTGAAGCTTTCTTT.

The V gene is TRBV30, the J gene TRBJ2-1, with 7 bases fitting TRBD2. After removal of 3 bases from V and 0 bases from J, the junction contained 11 bases not matched to a gene. This CDR3 is built from 17 residues. CDR1 is GTSNPN, CDR2 SVGIG, per germline (reference sequence). CDR3 nucleotide sequence: TGTGCCTGGAGGACCTCTAGCGGCAGAAGCTCCTACAATGAGCAGTTCTTC. Its translation: CAWRTSSGRSSYNEQFF.

The chain has TRBV2 and TRBJ2-2, with D possibly being TRBD1 or TRBD2 (5 bases each). The CDR3 spans 14 residues. Germline V gene sequence: CDR1 SNHLY, CDR2 FYNNEI. V shed 6 bases and J shed 8 bases, with 16 bases lying between them. CDR3 coding DNA: TGTGCCAGCAGCGGGGACGTAGGCCGAGGGGAGCTGTTTTTT. Residues: CASSGDVGRGELFF.

The rearrangement links TRBV5-6 to TRBJ2-1; TRBD2 agrees at 15 bases. The CDR3 extends over 17 amino acids. Germline trimming cut 1 base from V and 12 bases from J; bases unmatched to any gene: 11. Per the germline V gene, CDR1 is SGHDT and CDR2 is YYEEEE. DNA for the CDR3: TGTGCCAGCAGCTTGTGGCTGGGACTAGCGGGGGGCCGCGGGCAGTTCTTC. It is translated as CASSLWLGLAGGRGQFF.

The chain uses TRBV6-2 or TRBV6-3 and TRBJ1-2; TRBD1 is a possible D gene (6 bases). The V end lost 0 bases, the J end lost 8 bases, and 19 bases lay between the germline ends. Germline CDR1 MNHEY, CDR2 SVGEGT. This CDR3 has 16 amino acids. The CDR3 is CASSYSRTASFQGYTF. CDR3 DNA: TGTGCCAGCAGTTACTCTCGGACAGCTTCCTTTCAGGGCTACACCTTC.

The rearrangement uses TRBV18 and TRBJ1-3; 8 bases align to TRBD1. V dropped 2 bases and J dropped 1; count of bases not matched to a gene: 7. Germline assignment: CDR1 KGHSH and CDR2 LQKENI. The CDR3 contains 17 residues. The CDR3 DNA is TGTGCCAGCTCACCAGGGGGACAGGTCGTTTCTGGAAACACCATATATTTT. Encoded protein: CASSPGGQVVSGNTIYF. The complete variable domain, with remaining parts taken from reference TRBV18 and TRBJ1-3, reads NAGVMQNPRHLVRRRGQEARLRCSPMKGHSHVYWYRQLPEEGLKFMVYLQKENIIDESGMPKERFSAEFPKEGPSILRIQQVVRGDSAAYFCASSPGGQVVSGNTIYFGEGSWLTVV.

V usage is TRBV28 and J usage is TRBJ1-2; 10 bases fit TRBD1. This CDR3 is built from 15 residues. V lost 4 bases and J lost 0; bases outside the gene matches: 2. Germline loops: CDR1 MDHEN, CDR2 SYDVKM. In DNA, the CDR3 is TGTGCCAGCAGTTCGGGGACAGGGGCTAACTATGGCTACACCTTC. It yields the protein CASSSGTGANYGYTF.

The chain combines TRBV6-5 with TRBJ1-5; D is undetermined. Trimming took 7 bases from V and 3 from J, leaving 7 bases between them. The CDR3 is made up of 12 amino acids. Germline V gene data show CDR1 as MNHEY and CDR2 as SVGAGI. The CDR3 loop is CASTRYNQPQHF. In DNA form, the CDR3 reads TGTGCCAGCACCCGGTACAATCAGCCCCAGCATTTT.

The chain links TRBV19 to TRBJ2-1; TRBD1 agrees at 9 bases. This CDR3 contains 14 residues. Germline V gives CDR1 LNHDA, CDR2 SQIVND (reference sequence). V dropped 6 bases and J dropped 5; count of bases not matched to a gene: 5. CDR3 loop: CASRIQGADNEQFF. CDR3 DNA: TGTGCCAGTAGGATACAGGGGGCTGACAATGAGCAGTTCTTC.

This clone was counted a few times. The gene calls are TRBV2 and TRBJ2-7, with D tentatively TRBD1 or TRBD2 (5 bases each). V lost 10 bases, J lost 6 bases, and 16 bases lay in between. The length of the CDR3 is 12 residues. The germline gives CDR1 SNHLY, CDR2 FYNNEI. CDR3 in amino acids: CATGRGTAEQYV. The CDR3 DNA reads as TGTGCCACCGGAAGAGGGACGGCCGAGCAGTACGTC.

V and J are TRBV7-3 and TRBJ2-2, with D unclear. In germline, CDR1 is SGHTA, CDR2 FQGTGA. The germline V and J ends were trimmed by 1 base and 2 bases, with 17 bases remaining between them. The CDR3 runs to 18 residues. DNA of the CDR3: TGTGCCAGCAGCTTAAAGGCTTTGGTGGCAGAAAACACCGGGGAGCTGTTTTTT. Residues: CASSLKALVAENTGELFF.

The chain has TRBV10-3 and TRBJ1-4; 7 nucleotides agree with TRBD1. CDR3 length: 14 residues. V was pared by 6 bases and J by 6 bases, with 7 bases of the junction left unmatched. CDR1 ENHRY and CDR2 SYGVKD come from the germline V gene. The DNA of the CDR3 is TGTGCCATCAGCAGGGGGGGCGGTGATGAAAAACTGTTTTTT. As protein: CAISRGGGDEKLFF.

This rearrangement joins TRBV5-5 to TRBJ2-5, with TRBD2 matching 10 bases. The germline gives CDR1 SGHKS, CDR2 YYEKEE (reference sequence). Germline trimming cut 0 bases from V and 2 bases from J; bases unmatched to any gene: 4. The CDR3 totals 16 residues. CDR3 amino acids: CASSLGISGGQETQYF. The CDR3 DNA follows: TGTGCCAGCAGCTTGGGGATTAGCGGGGGGCAAGAGACCCAGTACTTC.

This clone has only a few counts. The rearrangement uses TRBV19 and TRBJ2-5; tentative D call: TRBD1 (6 bases). The V end lost 1 base, the J end lost 5 bases, and 11 bases lay between the germline ends. This CDR3 has 14 amino acids. Germline-derived CDR1 and CDR2 are LNHDA and SQIVND (reference sequence). DNA for the CDR3: TGTGCCAGTAGTATAGTGGCAGGGGAGGAGACCCAGTACTTC. It translates to CASSIVAGEETQYF.

With regard to this clone: Other DNA sequences within the sample encode an identical CDR3. V and J are TRBV7-2 and TRBJ1-5; D is uncertain. The ends were cut back, 4 bases at V and 3 bases at J, with 4 bases in the middle. The CDR3 contains 12 residues. Per the germline V gene, CDR1 is SGHTA and CDR2 is FQGNSA. The CDR3 DNA sequence: TGTGCCAGCAGCTCCCCCAATCAGCCCCAGCATTTT. This gives the protein CASSSPNQPQHF. The complete variable domain, with remaining parts taken from reference TRBV7-2 and TRBJ1-5, reads GAGVSQSPSNKVTEKGKDVELRCDPISGHTALYWYRQSLGQGLEFLIYFQGNSAPDKSGLPSDRFSAERTGGSVSTLTIQRTQQEDSAVYLCASSSPNQPQHFGDGTRLSIL.